The 14 T cell receptor beta chains given below trace back to one sample, sequenced in a study of T-cell memory formation after mild COVID-19. TCRdb reprocessed the 5' RACE reads via MiXCR and lists one record per CDR3 protein. Of fewer than 350,000 distinct CDR3 sequences listed, approximately 8% are singletons. Sequencing used PBMCs or a T cell subset sorted from them (not recorded which). The receptors were sampled from a young man who had mild COVID-19 (a few samples of this study predate the infection). Cell type and time point are not known.

This clonotype was counted at least ten times. The rearrangement uses TRBV18 and TRBJ2-7; 9 bases are shared with TRBD1. The CDR3 extends over 15 amino acids. CDR1 and CDR2 from the germline V gene are KGHSH and LQKENI. The V gene end was trimmed by 3 bases and the J gene end by 6 bases; junction bases not matched to a gene: 9. The CDR3, as DNA: TGTGCCAGCTCACCCGCCGGGACAGGGAATCGCGAGCAGTACTTC. Amino acids: CASSPAGTGNREQYF.

This clonotype has a handful of counts. V usage is TRBV7-9 and J usage is TRBJ1-1; D might be TRBD1 (5 bases). V was cut by 1 base and J by 2 bases, with 14 bases left in between. CDR1 and CDR2 from the germline V gene are SEHNR and FQNEAQ (reference sequence). The CDR3 is made up of 16 amino acids. CDR3 residues: CASSLVVVRGNTEAFF. The CDR3 DNA reads as TGTGCCAGCAGCTTAGTTGTGGTACGGGGCAACACTGAAGCTTTCTTT.

The table lists this clonotype with many counts. V is TRBV11-1 and J is TRBJ1-1; D ambiguous. In germline, CDR1 is SGHAT, CDR2 FQDESV (reference sequence). The CDR3 is 14 residues long. Trimming left V 2 bases short and J 3 bases short, with 10 bases between. The CDR3 sequence is CASSLYRRDTEAFF. Written as DNA, the CDR3 is TGTGCCAGCAGCTTATACCGGCGGGACACTGAAGCTTTCTTT.

This clonotype was counted once. The CDR3: CASSYPSEETQYF. The CDR3 DNA sequence: TGTGCCAGCAGTTACCCTAGTGAAGAGACCCAGTACTTC. This chain joins TRBV6-5 and TRBJ2-5; D is unclear. The CDR3 runs to 13 residues. CDR1 and CDR2 (germline): MNHEY, SVGAGI. Trimming cost V 2 bases and J 3 bases, with 7 bases left between them.

This clonotype was observed a few times. The chain carries TRBV11-2 and TRBJ1-1, with 12 positions matching TRBD1. Per the germline V gene, CDR1 is SGHAT and CDR2 is FQNNGV. J was trimmed by 4 bases and V by 6 bases; bases with no gene match: 18. CDR3 size: 19 residues. CDR3 sequence: CASRFDGLTGDRGPTEAFF. CDR3 DNA: TGTGCCAGCAGGTTTGATGGGCTGACAGGGGACAGGGGGCCCACTGAAGCTTTCTTT.

V gene TRBV6-2 or TRBV6-3 combines with J gene TRBJ2-1, with D unresolved. The CDR3 has 11 residues. In germline, CDR1 is MNHEY, CDR2 SVGEGT. V was trimmed by 6 bases and J by 8 bases, leaving 8 bases between them. The CDR3 DNA reads as TGTGCCAGCAGCTTACGATATGAGCAGTTCTTC. The encoded protein is CASSLRYEQFF.

This chain links TRBV7-6 with TRBJ2-1, with a weak D call TRBD2 (5 bases). CDR1 is SGHVS, CDR2 FNYEAQ, per germline. Trimming cost V 3 bases and J 2 bases, with 11 bases left between them. The length of the CDR3 is 15 residues. The CDR3 coding sequence is TGTGCCAGCAGCTTCTCCAGCGGAACCTACAATGAGCAGTTCTTC. As protein: CASSFSSGTYNEQFF.

The genes are TRBV6-5 and TRBJ2-4, with D possibly being TRBD2 (6 bases). Germline CDR1 reads MNHEY; CDR2 reads SVGAGI. V lost 4 bases and J 0 bases, leaving 16 bases between the germline ends. The CDR3 totals 17 residues. Here the CDR3 reads CASSSRGSGLAKNIQYF. The CDR3 DNA reads as TGTGCCAGCAGTTCCCGGGGTAGCGGATTAGCCAAAAACATTCAGTACTTC.

V usage is TRBV7-9 and J usage is TRBJ2-7; TRBD1 is a possible D gene (5 bases). Trimming cost V 2 bases and J 2 bases, with 10 bases left between them. The CDR3 has 14 residues. The V gene's germline CDR1 is SEHNR and CDR2 FQNEAQ (reference sequence). The CDR3 DNA reads as TGTGCCAGCAGCTTAAACCAGGACACCTACGAGCAGTACTTC. Translating it yields CASSLNQDTYEQYF.

This clonotype was seen a handful of times. This chain links TRBV5-1 with TRBJ2-5; no clear D gene. The CDR3 is 14 residues long. The V and J ends lost 6 bases and 2 bases respectively, with 14 bases between them. The germline V gene encodes CDR1 SGHRS and CDR2 YFSETQ. The CDR3 coding sequence is TGCGCCAGCACTGTCGGGCCAGCACAAGAGACCCAGTACTTC. As protein: CASTVGPAQETQYF. The complete variable domain, with remaining parts taken from reference TRBV5-1 and TRBJ2-5, reads KAGVTQTPRYLIKTRGQQVTLSCSPISGHRSVSWYQQTPGQGLQFLFEYFSETQRNKGNFPGRFSGRQFSNSRSEMNVSTLELGDSALYLCASTVGPAQETQYFGPGTRLLVL.

The V and J genes are TRBV4-2 and TRBJ1-4; D unresolved. The germline gives CDR1 LGHNA, CDR2 YNFKEQ. Trimming cost V 1 base and J 3 bases, with 9 bases left between them. The CDR3 loop spans 15 amino acids. CDR3 nucleotides: TGTGCCAGCAGCCAAGGCACCCGGGCTAATGAAAAACTGTTTTTT. Residues: CASSQGTRANEKLFF.

There are a few counts of this clonotype. V gene TRBV5-1 combines with J gene TRBJ1-1, with TRBD1 matching 12 bases. CDR1 and CDR2 from the germline V gene are SGHRS and YFSETQ. V shed 4 bases, J shed 1 base, and the junction held 14 bases outside the gene matches. There are 19 residues in the CDR3. The CDR3 loop is CASSKRPGQGAFRNTEAFF. CDR3 sequence (DNA): TGCGCCAGCAGCAAAAGACCGGGACAGGGGGCATTCAGGAACACTGAAGCTTTCTTT.

The V gene is TRBV6-2 or TRBV6-3, the J gene TRBJ2-3; no clear D gene. In germline, CDR1 is MNHEY, CDR2 SVGEGT. The CDR3 length is 11 residues. V lost 8 bases and J lost 3, with 6 bases in between. The CDR3, as DNA: TGTGCCAGCCAAGGGACAGATACGCAGTATTTT. Its protein is CASQGTDTQYF.

V and J are TRBV7-3 and TRBJ1-1; a possible D gene is TRBD1 (5 bases). The CDR3 has 14 residues. Germline CDR1 SGHTA, CDR2 FQGTGA. V lost 4 bases and J 3 bases, leaving 12 bases between the germline ends. In nucleotides, the CDR3 is TGTGCCAGCAGCTATAAGACAGCCTACACTGAAGCTTTCTTT. It encodes CASSYKTAYTEAFF.